The next 25 T cell receptor beta chains were all read from a single sample in a study of CDR3 diversity in severe acne. TCRdb used MiXCR to reprocess the PCR reads, holding one entry per CDR3 protein. The sample carries approximately 79,000 distinct CDR3 sequences, around half recorded once. Material for sequencing was blood. The origin of the receptors is a male donor in good health, serving as a control.

The chain employs TRBV7-9 and TRBJ1-1; D unresolved. Germline-derived CDR1 and CDR2 are SEHNR and FQNEAQ (reference sequence). V was cut by 7 bases and J by 1 base, with 13 bases left in between. The CDR3 runs to 14 residues. CDR3 in amino acids: CASIPREGNTEAFF. For the CDR3, the DNA is TGTGCCAGCATCCCGAGAGAGGGGAACACTGAAGCTTTCTTT.

This clonotype was counted between two and nine times. The chain is built from TRBV7-9 and TRBJ2-7; TRBD1 matches at 10 bases. Germline CDR1 is SEHNR and CDR2 is FQNEAQ (reference sequence). Trimming at V came to 1 base and at J to 6 bases, leaving 9 bases not matched to a gene. This CDR3 is built from 16 residues. The CDR3 spells CASSLVAGTGVGEQYF. CDR3 bases: TGTGCCAGCAGCTTAGTAGCCGGGACAGGGGTAGGCGAGCAGTACTTC.

The gene calls are TRBV29-1 and TRBJ1-2, with 8 nucleotides matching TRBD1. Trimming at V came to 7 bases and at J to 6 bases, leaving 4 bases not matched to a gene. Germline assignment: CDR1 SQVTM and CDR2 ANQGSEA. CDR3 length: 11 residues. The CDR3 sequence is CSAGQVDGYTF. The CDR3 nucleotides read TGCAGCGCGGGACAGGTCGATGGCTACACCTTC. Using reference TRBV29-1 and TRBJ1-2 for the parts outside the CDR3, the full variable domain is SAVISQKPSRDICQRGTSLTIQCQVDSQVTMMFWYRQQPGQSLTLIATANQGSEATYESGFVIDKFPISRPNLTFSTLTVSNMSPEDSSIYLCSAGQVDGYTFGSGTRLTVV.

The V and J genes are TRBV25-1 and TRBJ1-2; D unclear. The CDR3 runs 14 residues. Germline V gene data show CDR1 as MGHDK and CDR2 as SYGVNS. Trimming removed 8 bases at V and 7 bases at J, with 20 bases between. The CDR3: CASGGTLPSSGYTF. The CDR3 bases are TGTGCCAGCGGTGGTACTCTTCCGAGCAGTGGCTACACCTTC.

The rearrangement links TRBV13 to TRBJ2-5; D gene uncertain. The CDR3 covers 13 residues. Germline assignment: CDR1 PRHDT and CDR2 FYEKMQ (reference sequence). Trimming cost V 7 bases and J 2 bases, with 11 bases left between them. The CDR3 protein is CASKSSRQETQYF. Written as DNA, the CDR3 is TGTGCCAGCAAGAGCAGCCGACAAGAGACCCAGTACTTC. The full variable domain, its missing parts supplied by reference TRBV13 and TRBJ2-5, is AAGVIQSPRHLIKEKRETATLKCYPIPRHDTVYWYQQGPGQDPQFLISFYEKMQSDKGSIPDRFSAQQFSDYHSELNMSSLELGDSALYFCASKSSRQETQYFGPGTRLLVL.

This clonotype has only a few counts. The chain combines TRBV2 with TRBJ1-2, with D possibly TRBD1 on 5 matching bases. Trimming shortened V by 5 bases and J by 8 bases, and 21 bases separated the two germline ends. Looked up from germline, CDR1 is SNHLY and CDR2 is FYNNEI. The CDR3 runs to 15 residues. CDR3 amino acids: CASSRAGPVAGGYTF. The CDR3, as DNA: TGTGCCAGCAGTCGAGCAGGGCCCGTAGCGGGGGGCTACACCTTC.

This clonotype was observed many times. The V and J genes are TRBV6-2 or TRBV6-3 and TRBJ2-5, with D tentatively TRBD2 (6 bases). There are 13 residues in the CDR3. Deletions cut 4 bases from V and 4 bases from J, with 10 bases between. Per germline, CDR1 MNHEY and CDR2 SVGEGT. The DNA of the CDR3 is TGTGCCAGCAGTTCTAGCGAGGCAGAGACCCAGTACTTC. This sequence encodes CASSSSEAETQYF.

This clonotype was found many times. The rearrangement links TRBV29-1 to TRBJ1-1, with 8 bases lining up with TRBD1. The germline gives CDR1 SQVTM, CDR2 ANQGSEA. This CDR3 region has 14 residues. The chain's CDR3 is CGVQGADRDTEAFF. DNA for the CDR3: TGCGGAGTTCAGGGGGCAGATCGCGACACTGAAGCTTTCTTT.

This clonotype was recorded at least ten times. The chain links TRBV6-6 to TRBJ1-5; D perhaps matches TRBD1 (5 bases). V lost 2 bases to trimming and J lost 1 base, with 9 bases between them. There are 15 residues in the CDR3. Germline CDR1 and CDR2: MNHNY and SVGAGI (reference sequence). CDR3 amino acids: CASSYGGVSNQPQHF. The CDR3, as DNA: TGTGCCAGCAGTTACGGGGGGGTGAGCAATCAGCCCCAGCATTTT.

V is TRBV13 and J is TRBJ2-7; D is perhaps TRBD1 (7 bases). The CDR3 sequence is 13 residues long. Trimming stripped 5 bases from V and 3 bases from J, with 11 bases between. Germline CDR1 is PRHDT and CDR2 is FYEKMQ (reference sequence). In nucleotides, the CDR3 is TGTGCCAGCAGCCCGGGGGACAGCTACGAGCAGTACTTC. This codes for CASSPGDSYEQYF.

The chain is built from TRBV12-3 or TRBV12-4 and TRBJ2-7; the D gene is possibly TRBD1 (5 bases). The CDR3 runs to 14 residues. With 4 bases removed from V and 3 bases from J, the gap between germline ends came to 13 bases. CDR3: CASSWGRANYEQYF. The CDR3 DNA is TGTGCCAGCAGTTGGGGCAGGGCTAACTACGAGCAGTACTTC.

The chain is built from TRBV7-9 and TRBJ2-3; D might be TRBD1 (5 bases). The CDR3 length is 14 residues. Trimming cost V 4 bases and J 4 bases, with 12 bases left between them. The germline gives CDR1 SEHNR, CDR2 FQNEAQ (reference sequence). The CDR3 loop reads CASSSQGSADTQYF. Written as DNA, the CDR3 is TGTGCCAGCAGCTCCCAGGGAAGTGCAGATACGCAGTATTTT. The variable domain in full, with the rest retrieved from reference TRBV7-9 and TRBJ2-3, is DTGVSQNPRHKITKRGQNVTFRCDPISEHNRLYWYRQTLGQGPEFLTYFQNEAQLEKSRLLSDRFSAERPKGSFSTLEIQRTEQGDSAMYLCASSSQGSADTQYFGPGTRLTVL.

The chain joins TRBV6-5 to TRBJ2-7; D tentatively fits TRBD1 or TRBD2 (6 bases each). The V end was cut by 4 bases, the J end by 1 base, with 8 bases between. The CDR3 spans 13 residues. CDR1 and CDR2 (germline): MNHEY, SVGAGI. The CDR3 loop is CASSWRGSYEQYF. The DNA of the CDR3 is TGTGCCAGCAGTTGGAGGGGGTCCTACGAGCAGTACTTC.

A word on this clonotype: This may arise from a read error, as a much more abundant clone is one base away. This is likely a read error, given that the CDR3 carries no conserved phenylalanine or tryptophan at its end. The J gene is TRBJ1-4, the V gene TRBV11-1; D not resolved. The CDR3 extends over 13 amino acids. V lost 7 bases and J lost 3, with 9 bases in between. Per germline, CDR1 SGHAT and CDR2 FQDESV (reference sequence). The CDR3 DNA reads as TGTGCCAGCACGACTGTCTCTAATGAAAAACTGTTTTCT. Translated: CASTTVSNEKLFS.

This clonotype was observed a single time. Being one base from a much bigger clone, this may be a read error. The missing conserved phenylalanine or tryptophan at the end of this CDR3 makes a read error likely. The chain employs TRBV11-2 and TRBJ2-7; 8 bases fit TRBD2. Germline CDR1 is SGHAT and CDR2 is FQNNGV. The V and J ends lost 5 bases and 4 bases, in that order; junction bases with no gene match: 7. This CDR3 is built from 14 residues. CDR3: CASSRGTSSYEQYL. The CDR3 DNA reads TGTGCCAGCAGCCGCGGGACTAGTTCATACGAGCAGTACCTC.

Judged by abundance, this clonotype is medium-sized. The gene calls are TRBV5-1 and TRBJ2-1; the match to TRBD1 covers 11 bases. In germline, CDR1 is SGHRS, CDR2 YFSETQ. The CDR3 consists of 13 residues. V shed 7 bases and J 7 bases; nucleotides not matched to a gene: 4. In DNA, the CDR3 is TGCGCCAGCCGGGACAGGGGGACAAATGAGCAGTTCTTC. This encodes CASRDRGTNEQFF. The variable domain in full, completed from reference TRBV5-1 and TRBJ2-1, reads KAGVTQTPRYLIKTRGQQVTLSCSPISGHRSVSWYQQTPGQGLQFLFEYFSETQRNKGNFPGRFSGRQFSNSRSEMNVSTLELGDSALYLCASRDRGTNEQFFGPGTRLTVL.

V gene TRBV20-1 combines with J gene TRBJ2-3; possible D gene TRBD2, 6 bases. The CDR3 is 13 amino acids. Trimming shortened V by 6 bases and J by 11 bases, and 21 bases separated the two germline ends. CDR1 DFQATT and CDR2 SNEGSKA come from the germline V gene (reference sequence). CDR3 in DNA: TGCAGTGCAAAGCGGGTCTCCTACAATGAGCAGTATTTT. Translated: CSAKRVSYNEQYF.

On this clonotype: This clone may be a read error of a much larger clone one base away. Because the CDR3 is missing its conserved closing phenylalanine or tryptophan, this is likely a read error. This chain connects TRBV6-1 to TRBJ1-5; TRBD1 matches 9 bases. J gave up 6 bases and V 6 bases, and 3 bases lay outside the gene matches. The CDR3 consists of 13 residues. Germline values: CDR1 MNHNS, CDR2 SASEGT. In DNA, the CDR3 is TGTGCCAGCAGCGGGACAGGGTTTCAGCCCCAGCATCTT. It codes for CASSGTGFQPQHL.

Comments on this clonotype: This CDR3 is missing its conserved last phenylalanine or tryptophan, likely due to a read error. The DNA is omitted, as the CDR3 cannot be located on it reliably, and the CDR3 follows TCRdb's listing. The chain uses TRBV20-1 and TRBJ1-2; no DNA check was done on the table's D call, TRBD1. The V gene's germline CDR1 is DFQATT and CDR2 SNEGSKA (reference sequence). The CDR3 is 8 residues long, ends included. CDR3 loop: CSASVRDR.

The V gene is TRBV19, the J gene TRBJ2-7; 7 bases map to TRBD1. The CDR3 contains 14 residues. V was pared by 5 bases and J by 4 bases, with 8 bases of the junction left unmatched. Looked up from germline, CDR1 is LNHDA and CDR2 is SQIVND (reference sequence). CDR3 protein: CASSATDRVYEQYF. Written as DNA, the CDR3 is TGTGCCAGTAGTGCGACTGACAGGGTGTACGAGCAGTACTTC.

This chain connects TRBV20-1 to TRBJ2-2, with D perhaps given as TRBD1 or TRBD2 (6 bases each). Germline loops: CDR1 DFQATT, CDR2 SNEGSKA (reference sequence). The CDR3 is made up of 15 amino acids. Trimming left V 3 bases short and J 7 bases short, with 18 bases between. In DNA, the CDR3 is TGCAGTGCTAGCATTCTAGGGGGGCTAGGCGGGGAGCTGTTTTTT. Residues: CSASILGGLGGELFF.

This rearrangement joins TRBV25-1 to TRBJ2-5, with D perhaps matching TRBD1 (6 bases). The V end was cut by 3 bases, the J end by 5 bases, with 16 bases between. Per the germline V gene, CDR1 is MGHDK and CDR2 is SYGVNS. The CDR3 spans 15 residues. The CDR3 region is CASSEVPGAGETQYF. For the CDR3, the DNA is TGTGCCAGCAGTGAGGTTCCAGGGGCTGGTGAGACCCAGTACTTC.

The chain links TRBV6-6 to TRBJ1-5, with 8 bases aligning to TRBD1. CDR3 length: 17 amino acids. Germline-derived CDR1 and CDR2 are MNHNY and SVGAGI (reference sequence). V gave up 0 bases and J gave up 11 bases; unmatched junction bases: 15. CDR3 DNA: TGTGCCAGCAGTTACTCCACCTCAGGACAGGGAGTGGAGACCCAGCATTTT. Amino acids: CASSYSTSGQGVETQHF.

In the case of this clonotype: The junction shows a germline mismatch at one end, possibly a read error. This sequence joins TRBV7-9 and TRBJ2-7; a possible D gene is TRBD1 (6 bases). CDR1 and CDR2 from the germline V gene are SEHNR and FQNEAQ (reference sequence). The CDR3 loop spans 9 amino acids. For the CDR3, the DNA is TGCGCCAGCAGGGGCGGGCAGTACTTC. Translating it yields CASRGGQYF.

This clonotype came up many times. The chain carries TRBV20-1 and TRBJ1-3; TRBD1 matches 8 bases. CDR1 and CDR2 from the germline V gene are DFQATT and SNEGSKA (reference sequence). There are 14 residues in the CDR3. Germline trimming cut 0 bases from V and 7 bases from J; bases unmatched to any gene: 5. In DNA form, the CDR3 reads TGCAGTGCTAGAGATCACCAGGGGGCGAACACCATATATTTT. Translating it yields CSARDHQGANTIYF.